This is a list of T cell receptor beta chains from one sample in a study of blood T cell repertoires in COVID-19. Here immunoSEQ multiplex PCR was the method, and the copy in TCRdb shows in-frame clones only, minus some. This sample has 100,000 to 150,000 clones, with roughly four fifths found just once. What was sequenced was peripheral blood. The receptor source for this set is a man aged 25 to 40 with COVID-19, enrolled during active disease. Both conserved end residues are part of each CDR3. Each record gives: CDR3 length, clone size, J gene, D gene, V gene, CDR3 protein, CDR3 DNA. D genes are given only for firm matches. Only some rows state a clone size, as once, few, many or a class for expanded clones.

>16|NA|TRBJ1-5|NA|TRBV2
CASSEGGRARGQPQHF
TGTGCCAGCAGTGAAGGAGGAAGGGCACGGGGTCAGCCCCAGCATTTT
>16|NA|TRBJ1-5|NA|TRBV6-6
CASSYETGNSNQPQHF
TGTGCCAGCAGTTACGAGACTGGTAATAGCAATCAGCCCCAGCATTTT
>13|NA|TRBJ1-3|TRBD1|TRBV7-9
CASQGASGNTIYF
TGTGCCAGCCAGGGGGCTTCTGGAAACACCATATATTTT
>15|NA|TRBJ1-1|NA|TRBV5-5
CASSFLFEGGTEAFF
TGTGCCAGCAGCTTCTTATTTGAGGGCGGCACTGAAGCTTTCTTT
>14|NA|TRBJ2-1|NA|TRBV7-6
CASNLGQIYNEQFF
TGTGCCAGCAACCTAGGACAGATCTACAATGAGCAGTTCTTC
>15|NA|TRBJ2-2|NA|TRBV7-3
CASSLVSGVPGELFF
TGTGCCAGCAGCTTAGTTTCGGGGGTGCCCGGGGAGCTGTTTTTT
>14|NA|TRBJ2-2|NA|TRBV4-2
CASSQETRSGELFF
TGTGCCAGCAGCCAAGAAACAAGGAGCGGGGAGCTGTTTTTT
>14|few|TRBJ1-3|NA|TRBV3-1/TRBV3-2
CASSLSTSGNTIYF
TGTGCCAGCAGCCTGAGTACCTCTGGAAACACCATATATTTT
>12|NA|TRBJ1-2|TRBD1|TRBV18
CASSTGNYGYTF
TGTGCCAGCTCGACAGGGAACTATGGCTACACCTTC
>15|NA|TRBJ1-5|TRBD1|TRBV7-8
CASSLVGTDNQPQHF
TGTGCCAGCAGCTTAGTTGGGACAGACAATCAGCCCCAGCATTTT
>16|once|TRBJ2-4|TRBD1|TRBV28
CASSPPGQGAEDIQYF
TGTGCCAGCAGTCCCCCGGGACAGGGGGCTGAGGACATTCAGTACTTC
>17|once|TRBJ1-1|NA|TRBV11-3
CASSLGTEPTMNTEAFF
TGTGCCAGCAGCTTAGGGACAGAGCCTACCATGAACACTGAAGCTTTCTTT
>14|once|TRBJ2-5|TRBD1|TRBV2
CASSPRTGSETQYF
TGTGCCAGCAGCCCAAGGACAGGGTCAGAGACCCAGTACTTC
>12|NA|TRBJ1-2|NA|TRBV7-9
CASSSMIYGYTF
TGTGCCAGCAGCTCTATGATTTATGGCTACACCTTC
>14|NA|TRBJ2-1|NA|TRBV9
CASSVDSGNDEQFF
TGTGCCAGCAGCGTAGACTCAGGGAACGATGAGCAGTTCTTC
>17|NA|TRBJ1-4|TRBD1|TRBV7-9
CASSLDLTGPGNEKLFF
TGTGCCAGCAGCTTAGACTTGACAGGGCCGGGTAATGAAAAACTGTTTTTT
>15|NA|TRBJ1-2|NA|TRBV28
CASSPSSNSKPGYTF
TGTGCCAGCAGTCCCAGTAGCAACTCTAAACCGGGCTACACCTTC
>16|NA|TRBJ2-1|NA|TRBV7-2
CATLNSLDSLHNEQFF
TGTGCCACCCTTAACTCCCTGGACAGCCTACACAATGAGCAGTTCTTC
>14|NA|TRBJ2-1|TRBD1|TRBV14
CASGRDRGGNEQFF
TGTGCCAGCGGCCGGGACAGGGGAGGCAATGAGCAGTTCTTC
>17|NA|TRBJ2-1|TRBD2|TRBV11-2
CASSLVSGRFSYNEQFF
TGTGCCAGCAGCTTAGTGAGCGGGAGGTTCTCCTACAATGAGCAGTTCTTC
>15|few|TRBJ1-6|NA|TRBV7-5
CVRSSVRVHNSPLHF
TGTGTCAGAAGCTCGGTTCGGGTTCATAATTCACCCCTCCACTTT
>14|once|TRBJ2-1|TRBD2|TRBV28
CASSFTRGGGEQFF
TGTGCCAGCAGTTTCACTCGGGGGGGTGGTGAGCAGTTCTTC
>18|NA|TRBJ1-2|NA|TRBV4-1
CASSHTWSYGLANYGYTF
TGCGCCAGCAGCCACACTTGGAGTTACGGCCTAGCTAACTATGGCTACACCTTC
>12|NA|TRBJ2-1|NA|TRBV9
CASSLGPGEQFF
TGTGCCAGCTCCCTGGGGCCGGGTGAGCAGTTCTTC
>15|few|TRBJ1-6|TRBD1|TRBV28
CASSLQDRFNSPLHF
TGTGCCAGCAGTCTCCAGGACAGGTTTAATTCACCCCTCCACTTT
>17|once|TRBJ2-7|NA|TRBV18
CASSLIDSGIFSYEQYF
TGTGCCAGCTCACTCATAGATTCCGGTATCTTCTCCTACGAGCAGTACTTC
>13|NA|TRBJ2-7|TRBD1|TRBV4-1
CASSQVGQVVQYF
TGCGCCAGCAGCCAAGTGGGACAGGTGGTGCAGTACTTC
>16|NA|TRBJ2-7|NA|TRBV4-3
CASSQVWATGDYEQYF
TGCGCCAGCAGCCAAGTCTGGGCGACAGGAGACTACGAGCAGTACTTC